This T cell receptor (beta chain) was retrieved from a study of cytomegalovirus exposure and HLA in healthy donors. Study-wide results and caveats: In a later analysis, DRB1 alleles had the most associated TCRs; HLA-C alleles the fewest.

The primer mix had 60 Vbeta and 13 Jbeta primers. Only in-frame clones appear in the TCRdb table, and some are missing; sequencing was by immunoSEQ multiplex PCR. Among 100,000 to 150,000 clones listed, over 60% were seen once. From germline, CDR1 is SGHAT and CDR2 FQNNGV. The CDR3 runs 19 residues. The trim removed 5 bases at V and 0 bases at J, leaving 15 bases unmatched. Concerning this clone itself: The antigen remains unidentified.

The clonotype originates from a man younger than 45 in good health and CMV-seronegative. What was sequenced was PBMCs. J is TRBJ2-3 and V is TRBV11-2; 9 bases line up with TRBD1. For the CDR3, the DNA is TGTGCCAGCAGCGTCGAACGGTACAGGGGGCCCTCTAGCACAGATACGCAGTATTTT. It translates to CASSVERYRGPSSTDTQYF. Full variable domain (rest looked up from reference TRBV11-2 and TRBJ2-3): EAGVAQSPRYKIIEKRQSVAFWCNPISGHATLYWYQQILGQGPKLLIQFQNNGVVDDSQLPKDRFSAERLKGVDSTLKIQPAKLEDSAVYLCASSVERYRGPSSTDTQYFGPGTRLTVL.